The 28 T cell receptor beta chains reported below all come from one sample, sequenced in a study of shared clonotypes between healthy human individuals. Sequencing was performed with immunoSEQ multiplex PCR; in TCRdb, only in-frame clones are kept and a portion is missing. The table shows approximately 600,000 clones, with 85% to 95% occurring only once. Selected positively for CCR7 and CD45RO-negative, naive CD8 cells excluded terminally differentiated effector memory CD45RA+ cells. The material sequenced was naive CD8+ T cells sorted from blood. These receptors all come from a woman in her 30s in good health.

The chain has TRBV18 and TRBJ2-7; no clear D. The CDR3 consists of 11 residues. Deletions cut 8 bases from V and 7 bases from J, with 12 bases between. Germline CDR1 and CDR2: KGHSH and LQKENI. The CDR3 here is CASGRLGEQYF. DNA of the CDR3: TGTGCCAGCGGACGGCTTGGGGAGCAGTACTTC.

The chain is built from TRBV19 and TRBJ2-7; D gene ambiguous. This CDR3 contains 14 residues. Looked up from germline, CDR1 is LNHDA and CDR2 is SQIVND (reference sequence). The V and J ends lost 2 bases and 0 bases respectively, with 8 bases between them. Written as DNA, the CDR3 is TGTGCCAGTAGTATAAGGACGGTCTCCTACGAGCAGTACTTC. Amino acid sequence: CASSIRTVSYEQYF.

The chain combines TRBV28 with TRBJ1-1, with D uncertain. This CDR3 has 13 amino acids. Trimming left V 6 bases short and J 1 base short, with 9 bases between. Germline V gives CDR1 MDHEN, CDR2 SYDVKM. DNA of the CDR3: TGTGCCAGCAGGGGTCGCCCGAACACTGAAGCTTTCTTT. Translation gives CASRGRPNTEAFF.

This chain joins TRBV2 and TRBJ2-1; D gene uncertain. Looked up from germline, CDR1 is SNHLY and CDR2 is FYNNEI. CDR3 length: 14 amino acids. Between the trimmed V and J ends, which lost 1 base and 0 bases, there was a span of 4 bases. In DNA, the CDR3 is TGTGCCAGCAGTGAAGAGAGCTCCTACAATGAGCAGTTCTTC. Residues: CASSEESSYNEQFF.

This chain uses TRBV18 with TRBJ2-3; D not certain. V was clipped by 0 bases and J by 2 bases, with 6 bases between them. The CDR3 contains 14 residues. CDR1 is KGHSH, CDR2 LQKENI, per germline. The CDR3 protein is CASSPPETTDTQYF. CDR3 sequence (DNA): TGTGCCAGCTCACCACCGGAGACCACAGATACGCAGTATTTT. The whole variable domain, remainder taken from reference TRBV18 and TRBJ2-3, is NAGVMQNPRHLVRRRGQEARLRCSPMKGHSHVYWYRQLPEEGLKFMVYLQKENIIDESGMPKERFSAEFPKEGPSILRIQQVVRGDSAAYFCASSPPETTDTQYFGPGTRLTVL.

This chain connects TRBV18 to TRBJ1-1, with unresolved D. The CDR3 covers 13 residues. Trimming cost V 3 bases and J 6 bases, with 11 bases left between them. Germline V gives CDR1 KGHSH, CDR2 LQKENI. The CDR3 loop reads CASSPSTSAEAFF. CDR3 in DNA: TGTGCCAGCTCACCCTCAACATCTGCTGAAGCTTTCTTT.

V usage is TRBV19 and J usage is TRBJ1-2; 9 nucleotides line up with TRBD1. This CDR3 has 17 amino acids. Per germline, CDR1 LNHDA and CDR2 SQIVND (reference sequence). J gave up 3 bases and V 7 bases, and 15 bases lay outside the gene matches. The CDR3 region is CASIPGQGVNMDYGYTF. CDR3 nucleotide sequence: TGTGCCAGTATTCCGGGACAGGGAGTTAATATGGACTATGGCTACACCTTC. Based on the CDR3 plus reference TRBV19 and TRBJ1-2, the full variable domain is DGGITQSPKYLFRKEGQNVTLSCEQNLNHDAMYWYRQDPGQGLRLIYYSQIVNDFQKGDIAEGYSVSREKKESFPLTVTSAQKNPTAFYLCASIPGQGVNMDYGYTFGSGTRLTVV.

The chain recombines TRBV9 with TRBJ2-2, with TRBD2 identical over 7 bases. The CDR3 is 16 amino acids. Germline V gene data show CDR1 as SGDLS and CDR2 as YYNGEE. V lost 4 bases to trimming and J lost 9 bases; unmatched junction nucleotides: 15. The CDR3 sequence: CASSPSAGEFWRELFF. In DNA form, the CDR3 reads TGTGCCAGCAGCCCAAGCGCGGGAGAGTTTTGGAGGGAGCTGTTTTTT.

Here the CDR3 DNA reads TGTGCCAGCAGCTTAATTCCGAGGGGACAGGGATACGAGCAGTACTTC. Translation gives CASSLIPRGQGYEQYF. The gene calls are TRBV7-3 and TRBJ2-7, with 9 bases identical to TRBD1. The CDR3 spans 16 residues. Per the germline V gene, CDR1 is SGHTA and CDR2 is FQGTGA. V trimming: 1 base; J trimming: 4 bases; junction bases outside the gene matches: 8.

As for this clone: This sample includes further DNA sequences coding for the same CDR3. The CDR3 spells CASSFSGSSYNEQFF. CDR3 coding DNA: TGTGCCAGCAGCTTCAGTGGGAGCTCCTACAATGAGCAGTTCTTC. This chain uses TRBV7-9 with TRBJ2-1, with D tentatively TRBD2 (5 bases). Per germline, CDR1 SEHNR and CDR2 FQNEAQ (reference sequence). The CDR3 spans 15 residues. Trimming shortened V by 3 bases and J by 0 bases, and 9 bases separated the two germline ends.

This clone is a singleton in its sample. V is TRBV13 and J is TRBJ2-7; D gene unclear. Trimming shortened V by 1 base and J by 3 bases, and 7 bases separated the two germline ends. The germline CDR1 and CDR2 sequences are PRHDT and FYEKMQ (reference sequence). The CDR3 extends over 13 amino acids. The CDR3 loop reads CASSLESDYEQYF. As DNA, the CDR3 is TGTGCCAGCAGCTTAGAGTCAGACTACGAGCAGTACTTC. Full variable domain (remainder filled in from reference TRBV13 and TRBJ2-7): AAGVIQSPRHLIKEKRETATLKCYPIPRHDTVYWYQQGPGQDPQFLISFYEKMQSDKGSIPDRFSAQQFSDYHSELNMSSLELGDSALYFCASSLESDYEQYFGPGTRLTVT.

Concerning this clone: This specimen includes other DNA sequences encoding the same CDR3. The chain uses TRBV27 and TRBJ1-5; D may be TRBD1 (5 bases). Germline assignment: CDR1 MNHEY and CDR2 SMNVEV (reference sequence). The CDR3 covers 14 residues. V dropped 2 bases and J dropped 2 bases, with 7 bases sitting between them. The DNA for the CDR3 is TGTGCCAGCAGTTTACGAGGGGGCAATCAGCCCCAGCATTTT. It is translated as CASSLRGGNQPQHF.

The chain recombines TRBV5-1 with TRBJ2-2; the D call may be TRBD1 or TRBD2 (5 bases each). Trimming shortened V by 1 base and J by 4 bases, and 11 bases separated the two germline ends. In germline, CDR1 is SGHRS, CDR2 YFSETQ. There are 15 residues in the CDR3. The CDR3 loop reads CASSLIEGFTGELFF. The CDR3 coding sequence is TGCGCCAGCAGCTTGATTGAGGGGTTCACCGGGGAGCTGTTTTTT.

This clone appeared a single time. This chain joins TRBV4-2 and TRBJ2-7; D is ambiguous. This CDR3 is built from 14 residues. From germline, CDR1 is LGHNA and CDR2 YNFKEQ. Trimming cost V 0 bases and J 6 bases, with 12 bases left between them. The CDR3 is CASSQDRWLGEQYF. CDR3 in DNA: TGTGCCAGCAGCCAAGATCGCTGGCTGGGCGAGCAGTACTTC.

This clone has a single count. This CDR3 is also generated by other DNA sequences in the sample. The J gene is TRBJ2-7, the V gene TRBV28; a weak D match, TRBD1 (6 bases). The V gene's germline CDR1 is MDHEN and CDR2 SYDVKM. This CDR3 contains 13 residues. Trimming shortened V by 3 bases and J by 9 bases, and 15 bases separated the two germline ends. The CDR3 is CASSLGHLFVQYF. CDR3 nucleotides: TGTGCCAGCAGTTTGGGACACCTCTTCGTGCAGTACTTC.

The chain joins TRBV7-9 to TRBJ2-1; D tentatively reads TRBD1 or TRBD2 (5 bases each). This CDR3 has 16 amino acids. Germline values: CDR1 SEHNR, CDR2 FQNEAQ (reference sequence). The V and J ends lost 4 bases and 2 bases respectively, with 15 bases between them. CDR3 sequence: CASSWDPRGAYNEQFF. The DNA of the CDR3 is TGTGCCAGCAGCTGGGACCCCCGGGGCGCCTACAATGAGCAGTTCTTC.

J is TRBJ2-5 and V is TRBV4-2, with D possibly being TRBD2 (5 bases). The assigned J gene may be wrong: the sequence end matches TRBJ2-7 better. CDR3 size: 16 residues. Germline V gene lookup returns CDR1 LGHNA and CDR2 YNFKEQ. CDR3 residues: CASSQVDSLGSYEQYF. CDR3 nucleotide sequence: TGTGCCAGCAGCCAAGTGGACTCTCTTGGGTCCTACGAGCAGTACTTC.

This chain uses TRBV28 with TRBJ2-7; no reliable D call. Trimming pared 3 bases from V and 4 bases from J, leaving 4 bases between. CDR3 length: 11 residues. Germline assignment: CDR1 MDHEN and CDR2 SYDVKM. CDR3 loop: CASSFDYEQYF. Written as DNA, the CDR3 is TGTGCCAGCAGTTTTGATTACGAGCAGTACTTC.

J is TRBJ1-1 and V is TRBV5-1; 9 bases map to TRBD1. The CDR3 spans 16 residues. After removal of 4 bases from V and 1 base from J, the junction contained 8 bases not matched to a gene. Per the germline V gene, CDR1 is SGHRS and CDR2 is YFSETQ. The CDR3 sequence: CASSPDRGATNTEAFF. The CDR3 bases are TGCGCCAGCAGCCCCGACAGGGGGGCGACGAACACTGAAGCTTTCTTT.

The chain uses TRBV7-8 and TRBJ2-3; TRBD2 agrees at 11 bases. CDR3 length: 17 residues. J was trimmed by 4 bases and V by 3 bases; bases with no gene match: 9. Per germline, CDR1 SGHVS and CDR2 FQNEAQ. CDR3 sequence (DNA): TGTGCCAGCAGCTTCATTAGCGGGAGGGGGAGGGCAGATACGCAGTATTTT. Translated: CASSFISGRGRADTQYF.

Regarding this clone: Other DNA sequences in this specimen translate into the identical CDR3. The rearrangement links TRBV5-1 to TRBJ2-7, with 7 bases aligning to TRBD1. The germline gives CDR1 SGHRS, CDR2 YFSETQ. Trimming at V came to 0 bases and at J to 3 bases, leaving 3 bases not matched to a gene. The CDR3 totals 14 residues. CDR3 bases: TGCGCCAGCAGCTTGGCCGGGACAGTCTACGAGCAGTACTTC. This encodes CASSLAGTVYEQYF.

In regard to this clone: The junction differs from germline at one of its ends, possibly a read error. This chain joins TRBV9 and TRBJ2-1, with TRBD2 matching over 16 bases. CDR1 is SGDLS, CDR2 YYNGEE, per germline. This CDR3 has 18 residues. Here the CDR3 DNA reads TGTGCCAGCAGCGCCCCGGGACTAGCGGGAGGGTCCTCCAATGAGCAGTTCTTC. Its protein product is CASSAPGLAGGSSNEQFF.

The chain recombines TRBV5-1 with TRBJ1-1; weak D call: TRBD1 (5 bases). The CDR3 is 12 residues long. The germline V gene has CDR1 SGHRS and CDR2 YFSETQ. Trimming stripped 5 bases from V and 4 bases from J, with 9 bases between. CDR3 in amino acids: CASRDTSTEAFF. CDR3 coding DNA: TGCGCCAGCAGGGACACATCCACTGAAGCTTTCTTT.

The genes are TRBV25-1 and TRBJ1-6; D is unclear. Germline V gene data show CDR1 as MGHDK and CDR2 as SYGVNS. V lost 6 bases and J lost 6, with 9 bases in between. The CDR3 length is 13 residues. In nucleotides, the CDR3 is TGTGCCAGCAGCTTACGGCTTAATTCACCCCTCCACTTT. This translates into CASSLRLNSPLHF.

This clone was recorded only once. The CDR3 nucleotides are TGTGCCAGCAGTTTTACGACTAGCGGGAACACAGATACGCAGTATTTT. This gives the protein CASSFTTSGNTDTQYF. The V and J genes are TRBV28 and TRBJ2-3; 11 nucleotides agree with TRBD2. This CDR3 comprises 16 residues. V lost 3 bases, J lost 2 bases, and 4 bases stayed unmatched. Germline loops: CDR1 MDHEN, CDR2 SYDVKM.

The chain employs TRBV28 and TRBJ2-7; the D gene is possibly TRBD2 (5 bases). V was pared by 3 bases and J by 2 bases, with 11 bases between. Per germline, CDR1 MDHEN and CDR2 SYDVKM. This CDR3 spans 14 amino acids. The CDR3 sequence is CASSFDTSPYEQYF. The CDR3, as DNA: TGTGCCAGCAGTTTCGACACTAGTCCCTACGAGCAGTACTTC.

This chain uses TRBV15 with TRBJ2-1; D uncertain. Germline CDR1 and CDR2: LNHNV and YYDKDF (reference sequence). CDR3 length: 15 residues. Trimming took 6 bases from V and 0 from J, leaving 12 bases between them. The CDR3 region has the DNA TGTGCCACCAGGGCCGGCCCCAGCTCCTACAATGAGCAGTTCTTC. Translation: CATRAGPSSYNEQFF.

This rearrangement joins TRBV7-3 to TRBJ2-7; tentatively, D is TRBD1 (5 bases). The CDR3 runs to 14 residues. Germline assignment: CDR1 SGHTA and CDR2 FQGTGA. V was trimmed by 3 bases and J by 5 bases, leaving 14 bases between them. CDR3 in DNA: TGTGCCAGCAGCTTGGGCAGCTCAGGGAACGAGCAGTACTTC. Translating it yields CASSLGSSGNEQYF. The full variable domain, its missing parts supplied by reference TRBV7-3 and TRBJ2-7, is GAGVSQTPSNKVTEKGKYVELRCDPISGHTALYWYRQSLGQGPEFLIYFQGTGAADDSGLPNDRFFAVRPEGSVSTLKIQRTERGDSAVYLCASSLGSSGNEQYFGPGTRLTVT.